The entry below describes one T cell receptor beta chain. Germline trimming cut 6 bases from V and 13 bases from J; bases unmatched to any gene: 14. CDR1 is MNHEY, CDR2 SVGAGI, per germline. The CDR3 is made up of 15 amino acids. The sample is drawn from a study of blood T cell repertoires in COVID-19. Turning to the study itself: From the United States, Italy and Spain came samples of acute and convalescent COVID-19. PBMCs, B-cell-depleted T cells, or T cells provided the cDNA or gDNA that made up the material.

Under the authors' procedure: Reference gene primer amplification gave estimated nucleated cell counts. Profiled with immunoSEQ multiplex PCR; TCRdb holds only in-frame clones, not every one. V and J calls and clone size are those listed in that table; D and trimming were worked out from the DNA. Of 65,000 to 70,000 clones in the sample, around 77% were seen once. The source of this sequence is a man aged 55 to 70 with acute or convalescent COVID-19. The chain carries TRBV6-5 and TRBJ1-6, with 8 positions matching TRBD1. The specimen sequenced was peripheral blood. The CDR3 sequence is CASRLTRTGFIPLHF. The CDR3 nucleotides are TGTGCCAGCAGACTCACTCGGACAGGGTTCATCCCCCTCCACTTT.